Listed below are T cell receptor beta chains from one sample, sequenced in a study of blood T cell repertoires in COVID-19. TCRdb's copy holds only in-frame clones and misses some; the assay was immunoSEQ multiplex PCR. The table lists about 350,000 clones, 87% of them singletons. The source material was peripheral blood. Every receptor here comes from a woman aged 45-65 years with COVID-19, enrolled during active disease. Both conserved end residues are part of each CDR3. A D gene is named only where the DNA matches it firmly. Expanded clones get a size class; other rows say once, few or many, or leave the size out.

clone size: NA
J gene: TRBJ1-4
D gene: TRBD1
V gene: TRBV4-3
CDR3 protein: CASSRQGANEKLFF
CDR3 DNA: TGCGCCAGCAGCCGACAGGGGGCTAATGAAAAACTGTTTTTT

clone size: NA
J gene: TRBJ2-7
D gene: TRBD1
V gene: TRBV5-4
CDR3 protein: CASRADRVSSYEQYF
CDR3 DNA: TGTGCCAGCAGAGCGGACAGGGTAAGCTCCTACGAGCAGTACTTC

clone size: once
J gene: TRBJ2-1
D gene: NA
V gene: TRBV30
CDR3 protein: CAWSGTGVLLAGVNEQFF
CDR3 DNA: TGTGCCTGGAGTGGGACAGGGGTTCTGCTAGCGGGAGTTAATGAGCAGTTCTTC

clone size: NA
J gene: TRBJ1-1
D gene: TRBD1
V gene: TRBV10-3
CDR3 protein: CAISEGGQGLNTEAFF
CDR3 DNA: TGTGCCATCAGTGAGGGGGGACAGGGATTGAACACTGAAGCTTTCTTT

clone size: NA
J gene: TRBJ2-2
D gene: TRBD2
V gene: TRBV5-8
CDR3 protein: CASSSQPLAGDTGELFF
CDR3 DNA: TGTGCCAGCAGCTCCCAACCCCTAGCGGGTGACACCGGGGAGCTGTTTTTT

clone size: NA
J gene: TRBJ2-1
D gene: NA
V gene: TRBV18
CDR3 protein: CASSPDSNEQFF
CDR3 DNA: TGTGCCAGCTCACCAGACTCCAATGAGCAGTTCTTC

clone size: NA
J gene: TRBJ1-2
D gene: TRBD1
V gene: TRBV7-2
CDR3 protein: CASSAGGVFDSYGYTF
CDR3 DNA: TGTGCCAGCAGCGCAGGGGGCGTTTTTGATAGCTATGGCTACACCTTC

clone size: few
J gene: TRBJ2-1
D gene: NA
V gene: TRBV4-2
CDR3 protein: CASSQASGVVYNEQFF
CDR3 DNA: TGTGCCAGCAGCCAAGCTTCGGGAGTAGTCTACAATGAGCAGTTCTTC

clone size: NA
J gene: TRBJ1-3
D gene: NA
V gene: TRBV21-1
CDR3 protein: CASSNLDRRGNTIYF
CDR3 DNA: TGTGCCAGCAGCAACCTGGACAGGCGAGGAAACACCATATATTTT

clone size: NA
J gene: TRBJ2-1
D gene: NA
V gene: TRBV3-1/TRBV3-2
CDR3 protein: CASSLIPGSSYNEQFF
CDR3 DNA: TGTGCCAGCAGCCTAATCCCCGGGAGCTCCTACAATGAGCAGTTCTTC

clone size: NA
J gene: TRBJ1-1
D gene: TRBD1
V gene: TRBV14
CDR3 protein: CASSQAGTGESAEAFF
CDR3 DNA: TGTGCCAGCAGCCAAGCAGGGACAGGGGAATCCGCTGAAGCTTTCTTT